This T cell receptor (beta chain) comes out of a study of T cell responses to AZD1222 COVID-19 vaccine. Trimming removed 6 bases from V and 4 bases from J, with 12 bases in between. Germline CDR1 reads LNHDA; CDR2 reads SQIVND (reference sequence). The CDR3 is made up of 14 amino acids. Method: immunoSEQ multiplex PCR; TCRdb's copy keeps in-frame clones and lacks some. The sample yields about 170,000 clones, 85% to 95% seen once. The TCR was taken from an adult in good health. The input for sequencing was peripheral blood, taken on day 0 of AZD1222 vaccination. This sequence joins TRBV19 and TRBJ1-4; D remains unclear. The chain's CDR3 is CASSLELRNEKLFF. DNA of the CDR3: TGTGCCAGTAGCCTAGAACTACGTAATGAAAAACTGTTTTTT.